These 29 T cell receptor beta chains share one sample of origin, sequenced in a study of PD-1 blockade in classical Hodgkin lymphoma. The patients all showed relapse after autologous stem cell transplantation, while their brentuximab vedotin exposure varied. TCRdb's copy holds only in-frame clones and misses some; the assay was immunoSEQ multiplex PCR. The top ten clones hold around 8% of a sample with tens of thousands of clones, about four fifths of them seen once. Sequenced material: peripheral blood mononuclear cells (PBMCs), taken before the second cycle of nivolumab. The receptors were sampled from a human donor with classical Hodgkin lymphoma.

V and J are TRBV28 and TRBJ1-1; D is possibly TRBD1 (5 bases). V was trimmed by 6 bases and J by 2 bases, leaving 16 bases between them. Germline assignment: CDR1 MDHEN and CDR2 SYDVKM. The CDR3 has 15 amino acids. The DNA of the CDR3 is TGTGCCAGCAGGGTCGCTGGGGCGGGTAACACTGAAGCTTTCTTT. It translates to CASRVAGAGNTEAFF.

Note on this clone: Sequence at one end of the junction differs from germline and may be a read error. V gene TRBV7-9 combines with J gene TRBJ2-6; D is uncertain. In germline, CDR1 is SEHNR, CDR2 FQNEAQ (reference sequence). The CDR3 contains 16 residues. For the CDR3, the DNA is TGCGCCAGCAGCCAAGATCACCACTCTGGGGCCAACGTCCTGACTTTC. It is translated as CASSQDHHSGANVLTF. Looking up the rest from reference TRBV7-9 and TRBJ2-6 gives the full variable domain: DTGVSQNPRHKITKRGQNVTFRCDPISEHNRLYWYRQTLGQGPEFLTYFQNEAQLEKSRLLSDRFSAERPKGSFSTLEIQRTEQGDSAMYLCASSQDHHSGANVLTFGAGSRLTVL.

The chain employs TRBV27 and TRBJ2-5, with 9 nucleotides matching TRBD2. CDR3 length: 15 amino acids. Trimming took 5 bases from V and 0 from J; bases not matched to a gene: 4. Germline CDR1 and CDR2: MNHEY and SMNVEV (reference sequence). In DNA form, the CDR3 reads TGTGCCAGCAGTCCCTTAGCGGGGGACCAAGAGACCCAGTACTTC. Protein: CASSPLAGDQETQYF.

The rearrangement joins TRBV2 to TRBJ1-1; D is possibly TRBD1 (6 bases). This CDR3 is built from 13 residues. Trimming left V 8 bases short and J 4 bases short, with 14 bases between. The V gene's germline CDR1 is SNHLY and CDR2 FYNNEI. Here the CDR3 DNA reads TGTGCCAGCTTCGAAGGGGGGACCACTGAAGCTTTCTTT. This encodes CASFEGGTTEAFF.

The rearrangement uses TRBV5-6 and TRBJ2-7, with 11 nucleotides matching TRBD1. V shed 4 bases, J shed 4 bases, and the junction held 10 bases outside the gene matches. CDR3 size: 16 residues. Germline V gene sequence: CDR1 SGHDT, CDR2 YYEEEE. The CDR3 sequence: CASSARTGGERYEQYF. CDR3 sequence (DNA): TGTGCCAGCAGCGCGCGGACAGGGGGCGAAAGGTACGAGCAGTACTTC.

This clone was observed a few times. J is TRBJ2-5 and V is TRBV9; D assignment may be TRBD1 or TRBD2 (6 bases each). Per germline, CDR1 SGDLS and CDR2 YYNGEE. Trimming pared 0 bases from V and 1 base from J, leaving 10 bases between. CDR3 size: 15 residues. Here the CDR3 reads CASSVAGATQETQYF. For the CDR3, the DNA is TGTGCCAGCAGCGTAGCGGGGGCCACCCAAGAGACCCAGTACTTC. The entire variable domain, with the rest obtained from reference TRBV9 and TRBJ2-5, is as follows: DSGVTQTPKHLITATGQRVTLRCSPRSGDLSVYWYQQSLDQGLQFLIQYYNGEERAKGNILERFSAQQFPDLHSELNLSSLELGDSALYFCASSVAGATQETQYFGPGTRLLVL.

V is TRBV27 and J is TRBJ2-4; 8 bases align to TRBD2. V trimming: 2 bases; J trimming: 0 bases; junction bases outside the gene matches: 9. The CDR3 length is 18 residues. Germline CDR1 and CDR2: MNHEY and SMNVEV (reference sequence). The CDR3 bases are TGTGCCAGCAGTTTAGTAGCGGGGCCTTCCTTAGCCAAAAACATTCAGTACTTC. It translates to CASSLVAGPSLAKNIQYF.

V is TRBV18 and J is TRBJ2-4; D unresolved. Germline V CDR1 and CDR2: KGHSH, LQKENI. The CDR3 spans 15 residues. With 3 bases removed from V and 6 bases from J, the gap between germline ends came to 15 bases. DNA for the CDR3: TGTGCCAGCTCACCGATTCCCATCCCGTTAAACATTCAGTACTTC. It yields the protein CASSPIPIPLNIQYF.

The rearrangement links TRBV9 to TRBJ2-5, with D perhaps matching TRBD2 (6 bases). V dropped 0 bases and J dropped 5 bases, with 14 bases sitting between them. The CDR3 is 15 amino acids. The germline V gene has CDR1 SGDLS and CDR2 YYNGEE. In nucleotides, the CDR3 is TGTGCCAGCAGCGTAGATGGGGGGATAGGGGAGACCCAGTACTTC. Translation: CASSVDGGIGETQYF.

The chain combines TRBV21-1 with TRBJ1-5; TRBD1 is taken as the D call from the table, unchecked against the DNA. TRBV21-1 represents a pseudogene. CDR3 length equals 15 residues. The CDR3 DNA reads TGTGCCAGCAGCAGGACAGATAATAGCAATCAGCCCCAGCATTTT. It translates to CASSRTDNSNQPQHF.

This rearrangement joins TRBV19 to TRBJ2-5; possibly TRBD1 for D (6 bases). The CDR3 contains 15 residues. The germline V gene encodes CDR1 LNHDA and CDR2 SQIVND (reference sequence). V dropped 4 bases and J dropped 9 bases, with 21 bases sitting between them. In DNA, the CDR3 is TGTGCCAGTAGTAGGCTGGGGGCTACAAAAAGGGCCCAGTACTTC. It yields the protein CASSRLGATKRAQYF.

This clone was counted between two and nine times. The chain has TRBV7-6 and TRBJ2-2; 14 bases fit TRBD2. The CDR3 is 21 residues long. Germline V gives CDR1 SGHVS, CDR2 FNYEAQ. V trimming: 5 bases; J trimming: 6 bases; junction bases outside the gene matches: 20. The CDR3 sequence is CASSPAYPGTSGGGSSGELFF. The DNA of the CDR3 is TGTGCCAGCAGCCCCGCTTACCCCGGGACTAGCGGGGGTGGTAGTTCCGGGGAGCTGTTTTTT.

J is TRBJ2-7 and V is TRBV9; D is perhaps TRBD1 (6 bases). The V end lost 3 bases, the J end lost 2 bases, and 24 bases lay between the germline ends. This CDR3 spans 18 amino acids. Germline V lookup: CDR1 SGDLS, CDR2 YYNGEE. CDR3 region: CASSGGLPGGEQAYEQYF. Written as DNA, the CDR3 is TGTGCCAGCAGCGGAGGCCTTCCTGGGGGCGAACAAGCCTACGAGCAGTACTTC.

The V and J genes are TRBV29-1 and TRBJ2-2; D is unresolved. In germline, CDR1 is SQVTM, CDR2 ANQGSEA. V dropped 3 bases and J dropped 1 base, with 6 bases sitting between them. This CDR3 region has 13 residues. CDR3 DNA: TGCAGCGTTGATCCAGGGAACACCGGGGAGCTGTTTTTT. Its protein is CSVDPGNTGELFF.

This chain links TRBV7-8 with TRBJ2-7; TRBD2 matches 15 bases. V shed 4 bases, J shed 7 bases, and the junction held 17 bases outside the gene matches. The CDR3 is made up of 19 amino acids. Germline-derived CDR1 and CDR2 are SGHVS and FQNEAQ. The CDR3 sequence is CASSSPLTGLAGGLREQYF. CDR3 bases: TGTGCCAGCAGCTCACCTCTGACCGGACTAGCGGGGGGGCTGAGGGAGCAGTACTTC.

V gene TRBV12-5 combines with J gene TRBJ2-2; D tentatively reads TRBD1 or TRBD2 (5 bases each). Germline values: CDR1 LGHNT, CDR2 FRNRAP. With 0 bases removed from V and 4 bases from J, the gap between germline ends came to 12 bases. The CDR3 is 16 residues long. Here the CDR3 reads CASGLVLGASTGELFF. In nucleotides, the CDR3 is TGTGCTAGTGGTTTGGTACTCGGGGCGAGCACCGGGGAGCTGTTTTTT.

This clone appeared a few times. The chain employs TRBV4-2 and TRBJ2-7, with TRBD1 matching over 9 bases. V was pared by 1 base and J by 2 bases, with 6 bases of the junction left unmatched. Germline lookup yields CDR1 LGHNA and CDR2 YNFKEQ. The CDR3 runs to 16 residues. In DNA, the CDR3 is TGTGCCAGCAGCCAAGCAACAGGGGGCCGGGCCTACGAGCAGTACTTC. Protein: CASSQATGGRAYEQYF.

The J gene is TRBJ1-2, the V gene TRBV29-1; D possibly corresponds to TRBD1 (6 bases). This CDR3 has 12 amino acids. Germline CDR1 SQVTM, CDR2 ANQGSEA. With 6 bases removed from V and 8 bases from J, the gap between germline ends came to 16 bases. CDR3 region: CSVAGTIGGYTF. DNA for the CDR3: TGCAGCGTCGCCGGGACAATCGGCGGCTACACCTTC.

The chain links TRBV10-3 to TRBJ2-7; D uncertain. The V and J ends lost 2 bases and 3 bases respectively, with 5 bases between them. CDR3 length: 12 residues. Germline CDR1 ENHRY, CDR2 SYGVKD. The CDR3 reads CAISEMDYEQYF. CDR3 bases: TGTGCCATCAGTGAGATGGACTACGAGCAGTACTTC.

As DNA, the CDR3 is TGTGCCAGCAGTTCCTCCGGGACATTTCTCGACGAGCAGTACTTC. It codes for CASSSSGTFLDEQYF. The V call is TRBV6-5, the J call TRBJ2-5, with D perhaps matching TRBD1 (6 bases). The closer fit of TRBJ2-7 to the DNA end suggests the J call may be wrong. This CDR3 has 15 amino acids. The germline V gene has CDR1 MNHEY and CDR2 SVGAGI.

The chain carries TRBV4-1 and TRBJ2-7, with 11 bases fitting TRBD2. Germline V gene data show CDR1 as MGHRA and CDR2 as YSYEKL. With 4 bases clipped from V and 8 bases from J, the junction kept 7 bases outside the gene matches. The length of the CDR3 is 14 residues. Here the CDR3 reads CASSRLSGGAQQYF. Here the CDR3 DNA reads TGCGCCAGCAGCCGACTTAGCGGGGGGGCACAGCAGTACTTC.

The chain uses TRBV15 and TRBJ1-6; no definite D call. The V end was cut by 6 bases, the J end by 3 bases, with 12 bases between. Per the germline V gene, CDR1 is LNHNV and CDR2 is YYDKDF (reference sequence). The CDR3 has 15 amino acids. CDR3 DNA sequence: TGTGCCACCAGTCAAGACCGATTCTATAATTCACCCCTCCACTTT. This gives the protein CATSQDRFYNSPLHF.

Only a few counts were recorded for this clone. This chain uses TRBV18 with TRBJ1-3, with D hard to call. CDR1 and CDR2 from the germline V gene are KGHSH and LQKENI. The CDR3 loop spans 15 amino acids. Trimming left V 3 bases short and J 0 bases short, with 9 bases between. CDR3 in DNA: TGTGCCAGCTCACCCTACAGTGGCTCTGGAAACACCATATATTTT. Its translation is CASSPYSGSGNTIYF. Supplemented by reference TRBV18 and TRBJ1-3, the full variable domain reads NAGVMQNPRHLVRRRGQEARLRCSPMKGHSHVYWYRQLPEEGLKFMVYLQKENIIDESGMPKERFSAEFPKEGPSILRIQQVVRGDSAAYFCASSPYSGSGNTIYFGEGSWLTVV.

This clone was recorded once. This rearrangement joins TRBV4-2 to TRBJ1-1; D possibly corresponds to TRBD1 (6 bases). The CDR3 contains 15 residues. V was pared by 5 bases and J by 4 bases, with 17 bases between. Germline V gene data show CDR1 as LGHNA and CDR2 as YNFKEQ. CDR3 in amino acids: CASSTPRGAGTEAFF. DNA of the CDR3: TGTGCCAGCAGCACCCCGCGGGGGGCCGGCACTGAAGCTTTCTTT.

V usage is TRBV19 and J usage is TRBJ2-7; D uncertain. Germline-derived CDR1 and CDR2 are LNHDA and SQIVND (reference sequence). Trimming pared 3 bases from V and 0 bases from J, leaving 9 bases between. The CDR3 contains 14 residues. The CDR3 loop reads CASSIKQNSYEQYF. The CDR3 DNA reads TGTGCCAGTAGTATCAAACAGAACTCCTACGAGCAGTACTTC.

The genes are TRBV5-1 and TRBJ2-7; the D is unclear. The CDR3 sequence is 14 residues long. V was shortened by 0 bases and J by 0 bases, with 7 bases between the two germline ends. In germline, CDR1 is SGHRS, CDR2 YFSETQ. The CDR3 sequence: CASSLGVNSYEQYF. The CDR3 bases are TGCGCCAGCAGCTTGGGTGTAAACTCCTACGAGCAGTACTTC.

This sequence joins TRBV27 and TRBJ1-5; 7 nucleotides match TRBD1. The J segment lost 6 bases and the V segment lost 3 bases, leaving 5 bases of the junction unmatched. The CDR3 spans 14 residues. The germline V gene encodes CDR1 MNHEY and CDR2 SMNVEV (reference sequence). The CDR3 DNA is TGTGCCAGCAGTTTCAGGGGGAGCGGTCAGCCCCAGCATTTT. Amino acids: CASSFRGSGQPQHF.

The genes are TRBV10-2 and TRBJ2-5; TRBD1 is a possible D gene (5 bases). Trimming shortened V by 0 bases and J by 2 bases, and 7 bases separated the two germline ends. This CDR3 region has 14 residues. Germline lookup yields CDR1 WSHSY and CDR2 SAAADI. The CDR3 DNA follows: TGCGCCAGCAGTGAGTCGGGGCGGCAAGAGACCCAGTACTTC. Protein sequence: CASSESGRQETQYF.

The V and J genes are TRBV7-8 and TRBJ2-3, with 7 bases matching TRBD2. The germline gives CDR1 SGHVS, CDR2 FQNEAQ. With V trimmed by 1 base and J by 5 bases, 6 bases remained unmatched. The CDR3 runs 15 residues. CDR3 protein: CASSLGGGSGDTQYF. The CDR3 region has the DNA TGTGCCAGCAGCTTAGGGGGGGGTTCGGGAGATACGCAGTATTTT. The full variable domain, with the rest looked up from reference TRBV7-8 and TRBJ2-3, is GAGVSQSPRYKVAKRGQDVALRCDPISGHVSLFWYQQALGQGPEFLTYFQNEAQLDKSGLPSDRFFAERPEGSVSTLKIQRTQQEDSAVYLCASSLGGGSGDTQYFGPGTRLTVL.